This is a list of T cell receptor beta chains from one sample in a study of shared clonotypes between healthy human individuals. Sequencing was performed with immunoSEQ multiplex PCR; in TCRdb, only in-frame clones are kept and a portion is missing. The sample records about 1.9 million clones, roughly 95% being singletons. The sequencing input was naive CD8+ T cells from PBMCs. Every receptor here comes from a man aged 18 to 29 in good health. Some clones in this sample may be carry-over from other donors' samples. The CDR3 runs from the conserved cysteine through the conserved F or W. Each record gives: J gene, clone size, V gene, D gene, CDR3 protein, CDR3 DNA. The D gene is left open where the match is weak. Not all rows give a size; the values are once, few, many and, for expanded clones, a class.

TRBJ2-3,NA,TRBV5-4,NA,CASSLAVTSTDTQYF,TGTGCCAGCAGCTTGGCCGTCACATCCACAGATACGCAGTATTTT
TRBJ2-3,NA,TRBV6-6,TRBD2,CASTQPWGGRADTQYF,TGTGCCAGCACTCAACCTTGGGGCGGGAGGGCAGATACGCAGTATTTT
TRBJ2-1,NA,TRBV28,TRBD2,CASSLILAGYNEQFF,TGTGCCAGCAGTTTAATCTTAGCGGGGTACAATGAGCAGTTCTTC
TRBJ1-6,NA,TRBV9,TRBD1,CASSVAPGQGISPLHF,TGTGCCAGCAGCGTAGCCCCGGGACAGGGGATTTCACCCCTCCACTTT
TRBJ1-5,NA,TRBV7-9,TRBD1,CASWTGISNQPQHF,TGTGCCAGTTGGACAGGGATTAGCAATCAGCCCCAGCATTTT
TRBJ2-1,once,TRBV6-1,TRBD1,CASSDKTGLDSYNEQFF,TGTGCCAGCAGTGACAAGACAGGGTTGGACTCCTACAATGAGCAGTTCTTC
TRBJ1-2,NA,TRBV10-3,NA,CAIRPGHGFDYTF,TGTGCCATCAGGCCGGGACACGGGTTTGACTACACCTTC
TRBJ2-3,NA,TRBV5-1,TRBD1,CASSQTGGASLDTQYF,TGCGCCAGCAGCCAAACAGGGGGCGCCTCTTTGGATACGCAGTATTTT
TRBJ2-2,once,TRBV27,NA,CASSFLNTGELFF,TGTGCCAGCAGTTTCCTTAACACCGGGGAGCTGTTTTTT
TRBJ2-1,NA,TRBV27,TRBD2,CASSLAGRTYNEQFF,TGTGCCAGCAGTCTAGCGGGAAGAACCTACAATGAGCAGTTCTTC
TRBJ2-7,NA,TRBV7-9,NA,CASSPGPEGSHEQYF,TGTGCCAGCAGCCCCGGCCCAGAGGGGTCCCACGAGCAGTACTTC
TRBJ2-7,NA,TRBV5-1,TRBD1,CASSLPDRAEYEQYF,TGCGCCAGCAGCTTACCCGACAGGGCGGAGTACGAGCAGTACTTC
TRBJ2-2,NA,TRBV2,NA,CASSQPETRAGAGELFF,TGTGCCAGCAGTCAACCAGAAACTCGGGCGGGTGCCGGGGAGCTGTTTTTT
TRBJ2-7,NA,TRBV6-5,NA,CASSYLASLEQYF,TGTGCCAGCAGTTACCTTGCCTCTCTCGAGCAGTACTTC
TRBJ2-7,NA,TRBV27,NA,CASSPFRHTQSYEQYF,TGTGCCAGCAGCCCGTTCCGACATACCCAGTCCTACGAGCAGTACTTC
TRBJ1-2,NA,TRBV4-3,NA,CASTPRLLLGGYTF,TGCGCCAGCACCCCCAGGCTCTTACTAGGGGGCTACACCTTC
TRBJ2-7,NA,TRBV15,NA,CATSREGSGSGSYEQYF,TGTGCCACCAGCAGAGAGGGGTCCGGGAGCGGCTCCTACGAGCAGTACTTC
TRBJ2-7,NA,TRBV28,TRBD1,CASSLTGEVGYEQYF,TGTGCCAGCAGTTTAACAGGGGAAGTCGGGTACGAGCAGTACTTC
TRBJ1-2,NA,TRBV7-9,NA,CASSPNGRSYGYTF,TGTGCCAGCAGCCCGAACGGACGGTCCTATGGCTACACCTTC
TRBJ2-1,NA,TRBV2,TRBD2,CASRQTSGKNNEQFF,TGTGCCAGCAGGCAAACTAGCGGGAAAAACAATGAGCAGTTCTTC
TRBJ2-1,NA,TRBV25-1,NA,CARRGAPYNEQFF,TGTGCCAGGAGGGGAGCTCCCTACAATGAGCAGTTCTTC